One sample yielded the 14 T cell receptor beta chains listed below, sequenced in a study of blood T cell repertoires in COVID-19. Sequencing used immunoSEQ multiplex PCR; TCRdb keeps in-frame clones, though not all of them. The table records some 180,000 clones, roughly 80% of them present only once. The sequenced material came from peripheral blood. Receptors were obtained from a man aged 55-75 years with acute or convalescent COVID-19.

Only one count was recorded for this clone. The gene calls are TRBV4-2 and TRBJ2-1, with TRBD2 identical over 8 bases. Looked up from germline, CDR1 is LGHNA and CDR2 is YNFKEQ. Unmatched junction bases numbered 10, after V lost 4 bases and J lost 5 bases. This CDR3 comprises 16 residues. In DNA form, the CDR3 reads TGTGCCAGCAGCCCTCTAGATCCGGGAGGGCACAATGAGCAGTTCTTC. Residues: CASSPLDPGGHNEQFF.

The chain links TRBV10-2 to TRBJ2-1, with 8 bases matching TRBD2. V dropped 4 bases and J dropped 5; count of bases not matched to a gene: 4. The germline V gene has CDR1 WSHSY and CDR2 SAAADI. CDR3 length: 14 residues. Here the CDR3 DNA reads TGCGCCAGCAGTGGGAGCGGGAGCGACAATGAGCAGTTCTTC. Amino acid sequence: CASSGSGSDNEQFF.

The chain employs TRBV2 and TRBJ1-4; D gene unclear. The ends were cut back, 6 bases at V and 0 bases at J, with 8 bases in the middle. CDR1 is SNHLY and CDR2 is FYNNEI in the germline V gene. This CDR3 is 14 amino acids long. The CDR3 nucleotides are TGTGCCAGCAGGGTAGAGGCAACTAATGAAAAACTGTTTTTT. This gives the protein CASRVEATNEKLFF.

This clone was detected once. The rearrangement uses TRBV19 and TRBJ2-5, with 8 bases matching TRBD1. This CDR3 is built from 16 residues. The V gene end was trimmed by 4 bases and the J gene end by 4 bases; junction bases not matched to a gene: 11. Looked up from germline, CDR1 is LNHDA and CDR2 is SQIVND (reference sequence). The CDR3 DNA reads as TGTGCCAGTAGTAACCTCCAGGGGGCAGGTGCAGAGACCCAGTACTTC. Translating it yields CASSNLQGAGAETQYF.

The chain uses TRBV7-6 and TRBJ2-5, with 8 bases matching TRBD1. V was clipped by 5 bases and J by 7 bases; unmatched bases: 21. CDR3 size: 18 residues. Germline V gene sequence: CDR1 SGHVS, CDR2 FNYEAQ. CDR3 sequence reads: CASSPRSALDRDGGTQYF. In nucleotides, the CDR3 is TGTGCCAGCAGCCCGAGATCCGCGTTGGACAGGGATGGCGGGACCCAGTACTTC. Filled out from reference TRBV7-6 and TRBJ2-5, the complete variable domain reads GAGVSQSPRYKVTKRGQDVALRCDPISGHVSLYWYRQALGQGPEFLTYFNYEAQQDKSGLPNDRFSAERPEGSISTLTIQRTEQRDSAMYRCASSPRSALDRDGGTQYFGPGTRLLVL.

This clone came up once. This chain connects TRBV5-5 to TRBJ1-3; D call uncertain. This CDR3 spans 15 amino acids. Trimming removed 4 bases at V and 0 bases at J, with 11 bases between. Germline CDR1 and CDR2: SGHKS and YYEKEE (reference sequence). CDR3 DNA sequence: TGTGCCAGCAGCGTTGACACCTACTCTGGAAACACCATATATTTT. As protein: CASSVDTYSGNTIYF.

The chain combines TRBV5-4 with TRBJ2-7; D might be TRBD1 (5 bases). The V gene's germline CDR1 is SGHNT and CDR2 YYREEE (reference sequence). This CDR3 region has 14 residues. Trimming took 0 bases from V and 2 from J, leaving 9 bases between them. For the CDR3, the DNA is TGTGCCAGCAGCTTGGATCAGGGCCCCTACGAGCAGTACTTC. It specifies CASSLDQGPYEQYF.

V and J are TRBV6-6 and TRBJ2-7; 9 nucleotides agree with TRBD2. Germline CDR1 reads MNHNY; CDR2 reads SVGAGI (reference sequence). CDR3 size: 15 residues. The V gene end was trimmed by 5 bases and the J gene end by 2 bases; junction bases not matched to a gene: 7. The CDR3 loop is CASSQDSGGPYEQYF. The CDR3 DNA follows: TGTGCCAGCAGTCAAGATAGCGGGGGTCCCTACGAGCAGTACTTC.

The chain couples TRBV7-3 to TRBJ1-1; TRBD1 agrees at 9 bases. J was trimmed by 6 bases and V by 4 bases; bases with no gene match: 9. This CDR3 region has 15 residues. In germline, CDR1 is SGHTA, CDR2 FQGTGA. The CDR3 DNA follows: TGTGCCAGCAGCTCCCCGGGACAGGGCCCCCCTGAAGCTTTCTTT. Translating it yields CASSSPGQGPPEAFF.

This clone was counted only a few times. The CDR3, as DNA: TGTGCCAGCACCCCGGGACAGAGGCAAGATGGCTACACCTTC. Protein: CASTPGQRQDGYTF. The chain has TRBV6-5 and TRBJ1-2, with TRBD1 matching over 7 bases. CDR3 length: 14 amino acids. J lost 6 bases, V lost 7 bases, and 11 bases had no gene match. From germline, CDR1 is MNHEY and CDR2 SVGAGI.

The rearrangement joins TRBV3-1 (or the pseudogene TRBV3-2) to TRBJ2-1; 7 bases match TRBD2. This CDR3 region has 17 residues. V shed 0 bases, J shed 1 base, and the junction held 6 bases outside the gene matches. Germline CDR1 is LGHDT and CDR2 is YNNKEL (reference sequence). DNA of the CDR3: TGTGCCAGCAGCCAAGATGGGACTATCTCTTCCTACAATGAGCAGTTCTTC. It encodes CASSQDGTISSYNEQFF.

The chain employs TRBV5-1 and TRBJ1-6, with TRBD1 as a possible D gene (6 bases). Germline values: CDR1 SGHRS, CDR2 YFSETQ. The CDR3 is made up of 15 amino acids. V lost 2 bases to trimming and J lost 2 bases, with 8 bases between them. The CDR3 DNA reads TGCGCCAGCAGCTTCGAGGGGGCCTATAATTCACCCCTCCACTTT. Translation gives CASSFEGAYNSPLHF.

The J gene is TRBJ2-2, the V gene TRBV2, with TRBD1 identical over 7 bases. This CDR3 has 13 amino acids. Trimming at V came to 9 bases and at J to 5 bases, leaving 6 bases not matched to a gene. Germline V gives CDR1 SNHLY, CDR2 FYNNEI. CDR3 DNA: TGTGCCAGAGGGGGCGGAAGTACCGGGGAGCTGTTTTTT. Its translation is CARGGGSTGELFF. The whole variable domain, filled in from reference TRBV2 and TRBJ2-2, reads EPEVTQTPSHQVTQMGQEVILRCVPISNHLYFYWYRQILGQKVEFLVSFYNNEISEKSEIFDDQFSVERPDGSNFTLKIRSTKLEDSAMYFCARGGGSTGELFFGEGSRLTVL.

This clone was observed a handful of times. This rearrangement joins TRBV4-1 to TRBJ1-5; D not resolved. Germline CDR1 and CDR2: MGHRA and YSYEKL. The CDR3 is 19 amino acids. V lost 1 base and J lost 0, with 19 bases in between. The CDR3, as DNA: TGCGCCAGCAGCCAAGGGATTGGTTCCGCACTATATAGCAATCAGCCCCAGCATTTT. It codes for CASSQGIGSALYSNQPQHF.